This T cell receptor beta chain was captured in a study of OX40 agonist ivuxolimab in advanced cancers. Study results and limitations: CD8+ T cells showed, on average, more clonal expansion than CD4+ cells.

The CDR3 extends over 14 amino acids. The germline V gene has CDR1 SEHNR and CDR2 FQNEAQ (reference sequence). Clones were read by immunoSEQ multiplex PCR, and TCRdb kept only the in-frame ones, dropping some. The profile shows tens of thousands of clones, more than 85% of them singletons. As for this clone: The target antigen is unknown.

The chain joins TRBV7-9 to TRBJ2-5, with TRBD2 matching over 14 bases. The DNA matches TRBJ2-7 better at its end, which makes the J call doubtful. Sequences were derived from CD4+ or CD8+ T cells sorted from blood, sampled in a trial of the OX40 agonist ivuxolimab. This TCR derives from an adult with an advanced solid tumor such as melanoma, head and neck, liver or kidney cancer. For the CDR3, the DNA is TGTGCCAGCAGCCCGGGACTAGCGGGAGCCGAGCAGTACTTC. Encoded protein: CASSPGLAGAEQYF.